The text below deals with one T cell receptor (beta chain). Its specificity is unknown. Researchers ran the PCR with 60 Vbeta and 13 Jbeta primers. Sequencing was performed with immunoSEQ multiplex PCR; in TCRdb, only in-frame clones are kept and a portion is missing. The sample lists about 140,000 clones, around 80% occurring once. The data were obtained in a study of cytomegalovirus exposure and HLA in healthy donors. Broader study findings: In a later analysis, an Asian-associated ancestry cluster reportedly showed fewer N-insertions than the approximately 610-donor mean.

V was clipped by 3 bases and J by 7 bases, with 13 bases between them. This CDR3 region has 13 residues. The germline CDR1 and CDR2 sequences are SGHRS and YFSETQ. This sequence originates from a man aged 25-45 years in good health and CMV-seronegative. The sample consisted of PBMCs. J is TRBJ1-1 and V is TRBV5-1; the D is unclear. The CDR3 DNA follows: TGCGCCAGCAGCTCCCTTGCGGGGATTGAAGCTTTCTTT. Protein product: CASSSLAGIEAFF.